The text below deals with one TCR beta chain. The CDR3 has 13 residues. V lost 6 bases and J lost 4, with 11 bases in between. CDR1 is ENHRY, CDR2 SYGVKD, per germline. Using its own MiXCR run on the 5' RACE reads, TCRdb lists one record per CDR3 protein. Of under 1 million distinct CDR3 sequences detected, 9% to 15% appear once; the ten largest clones hold roughly 1.5%. The source of the sample is a study of identical twins. The data also belong to a second study, concerning yellow fever vaccine responses in identical twins.

The J gene is TRBJ2-3, the V gene TRBV10-3; D possibly corresponds to TRBD2 (5 bases). The TCR was taken from a woman aged 18-35 years in good health. The sample was PBMCs. For the CDR3, the DNA is TGTGCCATCAGACCCACTAGTGCAGATACGCAGTATTTT. This sequence encodes CAIRPTSADTQYF.